This note documents a single T cell receptor (beta chain) sequence. Its target is unknown. The data were taken from a study of OX40 agonist ivuxolimab in advanced cancers. Points from the study as a whole: Expanded clones were, on average, more numerous among CD8+ T cells than CD4+. At doses 0.1 to 3.0 mg/kg, CD4+ and CD8+ clones expanded.

Here immunoSEQ multiplex PCR was the method, and the copy in TCRdb shows in-frame clones only, minus some. In the table there are tens of thousands of clones, approximately 90% of which are singletons. This CDR3 is built from 14 residues. V lost 4 bases and J 5 bases, leaving 14 bases between the germline ends. CDR1 and CDR2 (germline): MDHEN, SYDVKM. V is TRBV28 and J is TRBJ1-1, with D tentatively TRBD1 (5 bases). Sequenced here: CD4+ or CD8+ T cells sorted from blood, sampled in a trial of the OX40 agonist ivuxolimab. This clonotype originated in an adult with an advanced solid tumor such as melanoma, head and neck, liver or kidney cancer. The CDR3 loop is CASSSSWGGTEAFF. In nucleotides, the CDR3 is TGTGCCAGCAGTTCAAGCTGGGGGGGGACTGAAGCTTTCTTT.